These T cell receptor beta chains were read from a single sample in a study of identical twins. TCRdb called the 5' RACE reads again in MiXCR, with one record for every CDR3 protein. The table has roughly 540,000 distinct CDR3 sequences, under 25% seen once. The sample was also reused in another study, on T cells expressing NK-cell markers.

Sequenced material: CD4+ T cells sorted from blood. The receptor set was obtained from a woman between 18 and 29 years old in good health. The CDR3 runs from the conserved cysteine through the conserved F or W. The D gene is left open where the match is weak.

-,TRBV12-3/TRBV12-4,CASSLASGGETQYF
-,TRBV9,CASSVTFGRDTQYF
-,TRBV12-3/TRBV12-4,CASSYRDGWGKLFF
-,TRBV9,CASMASGRDEQFF
-,TRBV7-9,CASSLGGVRADEQFF
TRBD2,TRBV3-1,CASSQGLGRGFNNEQFF
TRBD1,TRBV4-2,CASSPPTGGSLTDTQYF
-,TRBV29-1,CSVEDELATSYNEQFF
-,TRBV12-3/TRBV12-4,CASSLARNYEQYF
-,TRBV7-2,CASSLYPGRGETQYF
-,TRBV5-1,CASSLGGSEETQYF
TRBD2,TRBV2,CASSVGDKGGETQYF
-,TRBV27,CASSLQGRLDNEQFF
TRBD2,TRBV20-1,CSAGSGSGGGLAKNIQYF
-,TRBV7-3,CASSPVSSYNEQFF
TRBD1,TRBV20-1,CSASAFGTGNTEAFF
-,TRBV19,CASGSPPYEQYF
-,TRBV5-1,CASSSGQANLANVLTF